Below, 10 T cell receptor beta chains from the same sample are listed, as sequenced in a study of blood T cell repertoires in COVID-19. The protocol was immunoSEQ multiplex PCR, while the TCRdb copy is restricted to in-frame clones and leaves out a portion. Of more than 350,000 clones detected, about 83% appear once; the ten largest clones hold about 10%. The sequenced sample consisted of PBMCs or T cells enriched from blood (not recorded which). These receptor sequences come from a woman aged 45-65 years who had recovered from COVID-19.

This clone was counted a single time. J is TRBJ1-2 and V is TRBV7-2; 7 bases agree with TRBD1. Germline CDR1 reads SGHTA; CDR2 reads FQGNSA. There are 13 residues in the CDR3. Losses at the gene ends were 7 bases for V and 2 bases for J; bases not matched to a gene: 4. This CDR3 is CASTGTANYGYTF. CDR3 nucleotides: TGTGCCAGCACCGGGACAGCCAACTATGGCTACACCTTC.

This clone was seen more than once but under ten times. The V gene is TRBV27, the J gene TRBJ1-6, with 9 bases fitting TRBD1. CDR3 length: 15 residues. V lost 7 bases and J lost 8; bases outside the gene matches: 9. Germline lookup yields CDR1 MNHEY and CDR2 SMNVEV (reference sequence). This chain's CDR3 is CASKEQGALYSPLHF. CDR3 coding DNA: TGTGCCAGCAAAGAACAGGGGGCGCTTTATTCACCCCTCCACTTT.

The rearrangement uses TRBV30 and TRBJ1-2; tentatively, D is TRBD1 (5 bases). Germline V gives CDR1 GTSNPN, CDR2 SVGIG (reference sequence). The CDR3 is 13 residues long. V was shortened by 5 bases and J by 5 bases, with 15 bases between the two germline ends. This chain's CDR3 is CAWLYTGEYGYTF. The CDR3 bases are TGTGCCTGGCTATACACGGGGGAATATGGCTACACCTTC.

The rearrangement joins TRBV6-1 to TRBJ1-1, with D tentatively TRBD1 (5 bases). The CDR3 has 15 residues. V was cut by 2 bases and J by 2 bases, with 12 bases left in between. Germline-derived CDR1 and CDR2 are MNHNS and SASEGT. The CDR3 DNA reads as TGTGCCAGCAGTGAATTCAGGGCTCATAACACTGAAGCTTTCTTT. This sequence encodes CASSEFRAHNTEAFF.

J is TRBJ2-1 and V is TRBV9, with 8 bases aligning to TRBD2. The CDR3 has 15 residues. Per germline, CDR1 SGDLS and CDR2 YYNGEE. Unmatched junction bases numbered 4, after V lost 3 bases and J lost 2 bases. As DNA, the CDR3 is TGTGCCAGCAGCGGTACGGGGGGGACCTACAATGAGCAGTTCTTC. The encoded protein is CASSGTGGTYNEQFF.

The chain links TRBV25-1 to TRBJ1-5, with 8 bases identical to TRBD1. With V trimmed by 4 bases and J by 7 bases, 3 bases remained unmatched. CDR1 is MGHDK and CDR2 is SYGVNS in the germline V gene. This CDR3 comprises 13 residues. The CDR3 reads CASSGQGQQPQHF. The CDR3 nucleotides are TGTGCCAGCAGTGGACAGGGGCAACAGCCCCAGCATTTT.

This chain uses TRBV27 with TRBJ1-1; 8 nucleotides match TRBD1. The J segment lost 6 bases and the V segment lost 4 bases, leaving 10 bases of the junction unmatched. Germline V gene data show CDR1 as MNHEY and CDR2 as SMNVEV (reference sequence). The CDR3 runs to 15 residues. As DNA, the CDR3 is TGTGCCAGCAGTTCGTGGACAGGGAATGGGCCTGAAGCTTTCTTT. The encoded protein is CASSSWTGNGPEAFF.

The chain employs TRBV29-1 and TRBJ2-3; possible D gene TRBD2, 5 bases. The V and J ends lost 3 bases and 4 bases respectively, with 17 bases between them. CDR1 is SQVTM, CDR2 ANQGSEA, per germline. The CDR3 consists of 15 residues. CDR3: CSVDGYGLAADTQYF. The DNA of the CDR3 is TGCAGCGTTGATGGGTACGGTCTAGCAGCAGATACGCAGTATTTT.

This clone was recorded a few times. CDR3 amino acids: CASSLSGTYEQYF. CDR3 nucleotides: TGTGCCAGCAGCTTATCCGGGACTTACGAGCAGTACTTC. V usage is TRBV7-9 and J usage is TRBJ2-7, with D possibly matching TRBD2 (6 bases). V lost 2 bases and J lost 4, with 9 bases in between. Germline CDR1 reads SEHNR; CDR2 reads FQNEAQ (reference sequence). The CDR3 runs to 13 residues.

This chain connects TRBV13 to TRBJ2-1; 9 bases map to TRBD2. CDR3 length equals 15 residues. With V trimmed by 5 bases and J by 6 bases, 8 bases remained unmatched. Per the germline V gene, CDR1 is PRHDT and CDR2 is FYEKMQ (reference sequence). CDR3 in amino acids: CASSEAGGPLNEQFF. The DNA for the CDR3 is TGTGCCAGCAGCGAAGCGGGGGGTCCTCTCAATGAGCAGTTCTTC.